The next 27 T cell receptor beta chains were all read from a single sample in a study of blood T cell repertoires in COVID-19 (dated by TCRdb to between 2020 and 2021). The library was obtained by the immunoSEQ multiplex PCR assay. Sourced from immuneACCESS, this table was stored by TCRdb with only in-frame sequences that have V and J called. A share of the clones is absent; for the studies checked, an unresolved V gene accounts for under half, and the remainder has no known explanation. The sample table holds more than 10,000 clones, of which roughly 88% were seen once. Of the sample, just under 30% falls within the top ten clones. Sequencing input: peripheral blood. The receptors originated from a human donor in a cohort sampled during active COVID-19.

The rearrangement links TRBV19 to TRBJ1-1; unclear D gene. Germline CDR1 and CDR2: LNHDA and SQIVND (reference sequence). The V end was cut by 6 bases, the J end by 4 bases, with 9 bases between. The CDR3 spans 12 residues. The CDR3 spells CASSTLATEAFF. In nucleotides, the CDR3 is TGTGCCAGTAGCACCCTAGCCACTGAAGCTTTCTTT.

CDR3 DNA sequence: TGTGCCAGCAGCTTAGGAGGCATCACCTACGAGCAGTACTTC. Translating it yields CASSLGGITYEQYF. J is TRBJ2-7 and V is TRBV7-2; D gene ambiguous. CDR1 and CDR2 (germline): SGHTA, FQGNSA. This CDR3 region has 14 residues. V lost 1 base to trimming and J lost 2 bases, with 9 bases between them.

V and J are TRBV2 and TRBJ1-5, with D perhaps TRBD1 (6 bases). The V end was cut by 3 bases, the J end by 3 bases, with 12 bases between. This CDR3 is 15 amino acids long. CDR1 SNHLY and CDR2 FYNNEI come from the germline V gene. The CDR3 spells CASSEGAFHNQPQHF. The CDR3 DNA follows: TGTGCCAGCAGTGAGGGGGCCTTTCACAATCAGCCCCAGCATTTT.

This chain links TRBV28 with TRBJ1-3; D remains unclear. Germline CDR1 is MDHEN and CDR2 is SYDVKM. Trimming removed 6 bases from V and 0 bases from J, with 6 bases in between. The CDR3 consists of 13 residues. The chain's CDR3 is CASRASSGNTIYF. Written as DNA, the CDR3 is TGTGCCAGCAGAGCGAGCTCTGGAAACACCATATATTTT.

CDR3 sequence reads: CASSQDDRLGEQYF. The CDR3 nucleotides read TGCGCCAGCAGCCAAGACGACAGATTAGGCGAGCAGTACTTC. This chain links TRBV4-3 with TRBJ2-7, with D maybe TRBD1 (5 bases). Germline V lookup: CDR1 LGHNA, CDR2 YSLEER. There are 14 residues in the CDR3. Trimming pared 0 bases from V and 6 bases from J, leaving 12 bases between.

The chain carries TRBV30 and TRBJ1-1, with D tentatively TRBD1 (5 bases). The CDR3 runs 14 residues. V was pared by 0 bases and J by 3 bases, with 11 bases between. Looked up from germline, CDR1 is GTSNPN and CDR2 is SVGIG (reference sequence). The CDR3 is CAWSVQGYYTEAFF. CDR3 coding DNA: TGTGCCTGGAGTGTCCAGGGATATTACACTGAAGCTTTCTTT.

The chain employs TRBV6-5 and TRBJ2-7; D might be TRBD1 (6 bases). Germline values: CDR1 MNHEY, CDR2 SVGAGI. The V and J ends lost 10 bases and 4 bases respectively, with 14 bases between them. The CDR3 consists of 12 residues. CDR3 nucleotides: TGTGCCACGGACCAGGGGAGATACGAGCAGTACTTC. This encodes CATDQGRYEQYF.

V gene TRBV7-2 combines with J gene TRBJ2-5; 9 bases align to TRBD1. The V gene end was trimmed by 0 bases and the J gene end by 2 bases; junction bases not matched to a gene: 1. Germline CDR1 reads SGHTA; CDR2 reads FQGNSA. The CDR3 loop spans 15 amino acids. DNA of the CDR3: TGTGCCAGCAGCTTAGCGGGGACAGGGCAAGAGACCCAGTACTTC. Translating it yields CASSLAGTGQETQYF. The complete variable domain, with remaining parts taken from reference TRBV7-2 and TRBJ2-5, reads GAGVSQSPSNKVTEKGKDVELRCDPISGHTALYWYRQSLGQGLEFLIYFQGNSAPDKSGLPSDRFSAERTGGSVSTLTIQRTQQEDSAVYLCASSLAGTGQETQYFGPGTRLLVL.

The genes are TRBV5-1 and TRBJ2-5; a weak D match, TRBD2 (5 bases). Trimming shortened V by 5 bases and J by 5 bases, and 13 bases separated the two germline ends. CDR1 SGHRS and CDR2 YFSETQ come from the germline V gene. The CDR3 contains 13 residues. CDR3 sequence: CASRPTRGETQYF. The DNA for the CDR3 is TGCGCCAGCAGACCCACCCGCGGGGAGACCCAGTACTTC.

The rearrangement joins TRBV6-4 to TRBJ2-7; TRBD1 aligns across 9 bases. Germline V gene data show CDR1 as MRHNA and CDR2 as SNTAGT. The CDR3 contains 14 residues. Trimming at V came to 11 bases and at J to 5 bases, leaving 13 bases not matched to a gene. CDR3 region: CAVEPGQGYHEQYF. The CDR3 nucleotides are TGTGCCGTCGAACCGGGACAGGGCTACCACGAGCAGTACTTC.

The rearrangement links TRBV11-2 to TRBJ1-2; no definite D call. The CDR3 spans 16 residues. Germline V lookup: CDR1 SGHAT, CDR2 FQNNGV. Between the trimmed V and J ends, which lost 3 bases and 5 bases, there was a span of 19 bases. DNA for the CDR3: TGTGCCAGCAGCTTTGGTCCGGGGTTCGAGGGATATGGCTACACCTTC. Its protein product is CASSFGPGFEGYGYTF.

The chain carries TRBV9 and TRBJ2-7; the match to TRBD1 covers 10 bases. Germline V gene lookup returns CDR1 SGDLS and CDR2 YYNGEE. The CDR3 loop spans 14 amino acids. The V segment lost 5 bases and the J segment 8 bases; nucleotides outside the gene matches: 10. Here the CDR3 reads CASSGPGTGVQQYF. The CDR3 region has the DNA TGTGCCAGCAGTGGACCCGGGACAGGGGTACAGCAGTACTTC.

The chain has TRBV6-1 and TRBJ2-2, with D tentatively TRBD2 (6 bases). Trimming removed 3 bases from V and 2 bases from J, with 13 bases in between. The CDR3 has 16 residues. CDR1 MNHNS and CDR2 SASEGT come from the germline V gene. CDR3 nucleotides: TGTGCCAGCAGTGATATGCGGCGGGGTAACACCGGGGAGCTGTTTTTT. Translation: CASSDMRRGNTGELFF.

This sequence joins TRBV5-6 and TRBJ2-1; TRBD2 matches 11 bases. Germline V lookup: CDR1 SGHDT, CDR2 YYEEEE. This CDR3 has 18 residues. The V and J ends lost 4 bases and 4 bases, in that order; junction bases with no gene match: 13. CDR3 DNA: TGTGCCAGCAGCCAGATGCGACTAGCGGGATGGGGATACAATGAGCAGTTCTTC. It codes for CASSQMRLAGWGYNEQFF.

The chain links TRBV29-1 to TRBJ2-2, with 7 bases identical to TRBD2. Germline CDR1 reads SQVTM; CDR2 reads ANQGSEA. The CDR3 extends over 15 amino acids. The V gene end was trimmed by 1 base and the J gene end by 5 bases; junction bases not matched to a gene: 7. DNA of the CDR3: TGCAGCGTTGAAGTTAGGACTAGGAGGACCGGGGAGCTGTTTTTT. Its translation: CSVEVRTRRTGELFF.

This chain joins TRBV25-1 and TRBJ2-5, with 8 bases matching TRBD2. Germline V gene lookup returns CDR1 MGHDK and CDR2 SYGVNS. The V and J ends lost 8 bases and 6 bases, in that order; junction bases with no gene match: 14. CDR3 size: 15 residues. CDR3 loop: CASGPSRGGMKTQYF. The CDR3 coding sequence is TGTGCCAGCGGCCCCTCCCGGGGGGGCATGAAGACCCAGTACTTC.

This CDR3 reads CASSFDSLTDTQYF. The CDR3 DNA reads as TGTGCCAGCAGCTTTGACAGCCTCACAGATACGCAGTATTTT. J is TRBJ2-3 and V is TRBV7-9; tentatively, D is TRBD1 (5 bases). Germline CDR1 and CDR2: SEHNR and FQNEAQ (reference sequence). The length of the CDR3 is 14 residues. V lost 3 bases, J lost 2 bases, and 9 bases lay in between. Full variable domain (remainder filled in from reference TRBV7-9 and TRBJ2-3): DTGVSQNPRHKITKRGQNVTFRCDPISEHNRLYWYRQTLGQGPEFLTYFQNEAQLEKSRLLSDRFSAERPKGSFSTLEIQRTEQGDSAMYLCASSFDSLTDTQYFGPGTRLTVL.

Only a few counts were recorded for this clone. This chain uses TRBV10-3 with TRBJ2-7; D possibly corresponds to TRBD2 (6 bases). The length of the CDR3 is 14 residues. Trimming took 0 bases from V and 3 from J, leaving 9 bases between them. The germline V gene has CDR1 ENHRY and CDR2 SYGVKD. CDR3 sequence: CAISESGTRYEQYF. The DNA for the CDR3 is TGTGCCATCAGTGAGTCGGGGACTCGCTACGAGCAGTACTTC.

The rearrangement joins TRBV28 to TRBJ2-7, with D possibly TRBD2 on 6 matching bases. This CDR3 contains 16 residues. The V and J ends lost 3 bases and 3 bases respectively, with 18 bases between them. Germline V gene data show CDR1 as MDHEN and CDR2 as SYDVKM. This CDR3 reads CASSFHPRLVFYEQYF. The CDR3, as DNA: TGTGCCAGCAGTTTTCACCCTAGACTAGTTTTCTACGAGCAGTACTTC.

The chain employs TRBV15 and TRBJ1-5, with 7 bases that match TRBD1. Germline V gene data show CDR1 as LNHNV and CDR2 as YYDKDF (reference sequence). V shed 0 bases, J shed 0 bases, and the junction held 2 bases outside the gene matches. The CDR3 runs 16 residues. The CDR3 DNA is TGTGCCACCAGCAGAGAACAGGGGAGTAGCAATCAGCCCCAGCATTTT. Translated, it gives CATSREQGSSNQPQHF.

This clone appeared once. The chain combines TRBV3-1 (or the pseudogene TRBV3-2) with TRBJ2-3; 10 positions match TRBD2. Trimming cost V 4 bases and J 5 bases; bases outside gene matches: 9. Germline V gene lookup returns CDR1 LGHDT and CDR2 YNNKEL (reference sequence). CDR3 length: 16 amino acids. In nucleotides, the CDR3 is TGTGCCAGCAGCCTCGCACTAGCGGGATCTCAAGATACGCAGTATTTT. Its protein is CASSLALAGSQDTQYF.

With regard to this clone: A junction end diverges from the germline sequence, so it may reflect a read error. The chain carries TRBV6-1 and TRBJ2-7; 8 nucleotides line up with TRBD2. The germline CDR1 and CDR2 sequences are MNHNS and SASEGT. The CDR3 extends over 12 amino acids. The CDR3 here is CASSDDGTRTLF. The CDR3 DNA is TGTGCCAGCAGTGATGACGGGACTAGAACCTTGTTC.

The chain is built from TRBV9 and TRBJ2-3, with a weak D call TRBD2 (5 bases). CDR1 and CDR2 (germline): SGDLS, YYNGEE. The CDR3 is 16 residues long. Trimming removed 0 bases at V and 3 bases at J, with 14 bases between. The CDR3 DNA reads as TGTGCCAGCAGCGTAGAAGAGGGCAGATTAACAGATACGCAGTATTTT. Translated: CASSVEEGRLTDTQYF.

The genes are TRBV13 and TRBJ2-7, with D maybe TRBD2 (6 bases). V shed 6 bases and J shed 0 bases, with 15 bases lying between them. Germline V lookup: CDR1 PRHDT, CDR2 FYEKMQ (reference sequence). There are 15 residues in the CDR3. The CDR3 loop reads CASSSQRAGSYEQYF. The CDR3 DNA is TGTGCCAGCAGTTCGCAGCGGGCAGGCTCCTACGAGCAGTACTTC.

The chain carries TRBV4-1 and TRBJ2-7, with D perhaps matching TRBD2 (5 bases). CDR1 is MGHRA and CDR2 is YSYEKL in the germline V gene. The V gene lost 0 bases and the J gene lost 1 base, with 10 bases spanning the gap. This CDR3 is built from 15 residues. In DNA, the CDR3 is TGCGCCAGCAGCCAAGAACAGTCGGGATCCTACGAGCAGTACTTC. This translates into CASSQEQSGSYEQYF.

The chain couples TRBV30 to TRBJ2-7; D is uncertain. V lost 3 bases and J 3 bases, leaving 6 bases between the germline ends. In germline, CDR1 is GTSNPN, CDR2 SVGIG (reference sequence). This CDR3 is built from 11 residues. The DNA for the CDR3 is TGTGCCTGGAGCCACTACTACGAGCAGTACTTC. Translated, it gives CAWSHYYEQYF. Together with reference TRBV30 and TRBJ2-7, the CDR3 gives the full variable domain: SQTIHQWPATLVQPVGSPLSLECTVEGTSNPNLYWYRQAAGRGLQLLFYSVGIGQISSEVPQNLSASRPQDRQFILSSKKLLLSDSGFYLCAWSHYYEQYFGPGTRLTVT.

This clone came up once. J is TRBJ1-2 and V is TRBV21-1; the D call TRBD1 from the table was never checked on the DNA. TRBV21-1 is designated a pseudogene. There are 15 residues in the CDR3. CDR3 residues: CASSLRRVGYYGYTF. Here the CDR3 DNA reads TGTGCCAGCAGCCTGCGCAGGGTGGGTTACTATGGCTACACCTTC.